This entry lists 31 T cell receptor beta chains sequenced from one sample in a study of T cell responses to AZD1222 COVID-19 vaccine. Measured with immunoSEQ multiplex PCR; TCRdb has only the in-frame clones, and not every one. The repertoire holds 200,000 to 300,000 clones, with 85% to 95% as singletons. The input for sequencing was peripheral blood, taken on day 0 of AZD1222 vaccination. These TCRs come from an adult in good health.

The V and J genes are TRBV19 and TRBJ2-3, with D maybe TRBD1 (5 bases). CDR1 is LNHDA and CDR2 is SQIVND in the germline V gene (reference sequence). There are 14 residues in the CDR3. The V and J ends lost 7 bases and 2 bases respectively, with 13 bases between them. Here the CDR3 reads CASTSRAHTDTQYF. As DNA, the CDR3 is TGTGCCAGTACCTCCAGGGCTCACACAGATACGCAGTATTTT.

V gene TRBV7-2 combines with J gene TRBJ1-1; D may be TRBD1 (5 bases). This CDR3 is built from 13 residues. CDR1 is SGHTA, CDR2 FQGNSA, per germline. V shed 2 bases and J shed 11 bases, with 15 bases lying between them. The CDR3 spells CASSLSGRPPAFF. For the CDR3, the DNA is TGTGCCAGCAGCTTATCGGGACGCCCCCCTGCTTTCTTT. Full variable domain (outside the CDR3, taken from reference TRBV7-2 and TRBJ1-1): GAGVSQSPSNKVTEKGKDVELRCDPISGHTALYWYRQSLGQGLEFLIYFQGNSAPDKSGLPSDRFSAERTGGSVSTLTIQRTQQEDSAVYLCASSLSGRPPAFFGQGTRLTVV.

The rearrangement joins TRBV7-3 to TRBJ2-3; no reliable D call. With 5 bases removed from V and 5 bases from J, the gap between germline ends came to 11 bases. CDR1 SGHTA and CDR2 FQGTGA come from the germline V gene. The CDR3 is 13 residues long. CDR3 nucleotides: TGTGCCAGCAGCGCTCGGAACGAAGATACGCAGTATTTT. It translates to CASSARNEDTQYF.

This chain uses TRBV5-4 with TRBJ1-2; 7 bases line up with TRBD1. Germline CDR1 and CDR2: SGHNT and YYREEE (reference sequence). This CDR3 contains 15 residues. With V trimmed by 3 bases and J by 4 bases, 9 bases remained unmatched. This CDR3 is CASSYGQEVIYGYTF. The CDR3 DNA is TGTGCCAGCAGCTACGGACAGGAGGTTATCTATGGCTACACCTTC.

The genes are TRBV5-1 and TRBJ2-5, with a weak D call TRBD2 (6 bases). Germline V lookup: CDR1 SGHRS, CDR2 YFSETQ. This CDR3 spans 14 amino acids. V was trimmed by 4 bases and J by 2 bases, leaving 12 bases between them. CDR3 nucleotides: TGCGCCAGCAGCCCTGTGAGCGGGCAAGAGACCCAGTACTTC. Its translation is CASSPVSGQETQYF.

The V and J genes are TRBV7-2 and TRBJ1-1, with D unresolved. Per the germline V gene, CDR1 is SGHTA and CDR2 is FQGNSA. V gave up 1 base and J gave up 10 bases, with 13 bases separating them. The CDR3 has 13 amino acids. The CDR3 DNA reads as TGTGCCAGCAGCTTAGAAGAGGGTAGGGCAGCTTTCTTT. Protein sequence: CASSLEEGRAAFF.

This chain connects TRBV19 to TRBJ2-7; 7 nucleotides align to TRBD2. The V gene's germline CDR1 is LNHDA and CDR2 SQIVND (reference sequence). V shed 7 bases and J 3 bases; nucleotides not matched to a gene: 12. The CDR3 runs 15 residues. CDR3 nucleotide sequence: TGTGCCAGTACCCCTTCGGCGGGAGCCTTCTACGAGCAGTACTTC. This sequence encodes CASTPSAGAFYEQYF.

The V call is TRBV10-3, the J call TRBJ2-7, with TRBD1 identical over 9 bases. The CDR3 consists of 15 residues. The V gene's germline CDR1 is ENHRY and CDR2 SYGVKD. Trimming removed 2 bases from V and 3 bases from J; junction bases left unmatched: 5. The DNA of the CDR3 is TGTGCCATCAGTGAGGGACCGGGACAGGGCTACGAGCAGTACTTC. It encodes CAISEGPGQGYEQYF.

The chain is built from TRBV7-9 and TRBJ2-3, with D possibly matching TRBD2 (6 bases). The V end lost 0 bases, the J end lost 0 bases, and 10 bases lay between the germline ends. This CDR3 region has 16 residues. Germline V gene sequence: CDR1 SEHNR, CDR2 FQNEAQ (reference sequence). The CDR3 sequence: CASSLALADSTDTQYF. CDR3 coding DNA: TGTGCCAGCAGCTTAGCACTAGCCGATAGCACAGATACGCAGTATTTT.

V gene TRBV15 combines with J gene TRBJ2-2; D perhaps matches TRBD2 (5 bases). Germline V CDR1 and CDR2: LNHNV, YYDKDF (reference sequence). V dropped 1 base and J dropped 5 bases, with 8 bases sitting between them. The CDR3 length is 14 residues. The CDR3 DNA sequence: TGTGCCACCAGCAGAGTTGGACTTACCGGGGAGCTGTTTTTT. Protein: CATSRVGLTGELFF.

The J gene is TRBJ1-2, the V gene TRBV27; TRBD1 might be the D (6 bases). The ends were cut back, 6 bases at V and 0 bases at J, with 14 bases in the middle. Germline loops: CDR1 MNHEY, CDR2 SMNVEV (reference sequence). The CDR3 covers 15 residues. This chain's CDR3 is CASSPWGATNYGYTF. The CDR3 bases are TGTGCCAGCAGCCCGTGGGGGGCAACTAACTATGGCTACACCTTC.

J is TRBJ1-1 and V is TRBV5-1; 10 positions match TRBD1. This CDR3 comprises 14 residues. The trim removed 4 bases at V and 5 bases at J, leaving 5 bases unmatched. Germline V gene data show CDR1 as SGHRS and CDR2 as YFSETQ. The CDR3 here is CASSRGQGGTEAFF. For the CDR3, the DNA is TGCGCCAGCAGCCGTGGACAGGGGGGTACTGAAGCTTTCTTT.

This chain connects TRBV10-1 to TRBJ1-2, with TRBD1 as a possible D gene (5 bases). The CDR3 totals 16 residues. V lost 3 bases and J 0 bases, leaving 14 bases between the germline ends. Germline-derived CDR1 and CDR2 are WNHNN and SYGVQD (reference sequence). The CDR3 nucleotides read TGCGCCAGCAGTGAAGTTGGGGCCAGAGCTAACTATGGCTACACCTTC. It codes for CASSEVGARANYGYTF.

This rearrangement joins TRBV28 to TRBJ1-3; D not resolved. This CDR3 is 13 amino acids long. Germline lookup yields CDR1 MDHEN and CDR2 SYDVKM. Trimming removed 10 bases from V and 0 bases from J, with 10 bases in between. The CDR3 reads CATGLFSGNTIYF. Here the CDR3 DNA reads TGTGCCACAGGACTTTTCTCTGGAAACACCATATATTTT.

This clone has a single count. This chain joins TRBV30 and TRBJ2-1, with D possibly matching TRBD2 (5 bases). Trimming took off 1 base at V and 9 bases at J, with 13 bases between the two ends. Germline CDR1 GTSNPN, CDR2 SVGIG (reference sequence). CDR3 size: 13 residues. The CDR3 nucleotides are TGTGCCTGGAGTGCGTCTAGTCGGGGTGAGCAGTTCTTC. It translates to CAWSASSRGEQFF.

This chain links TRBV6-5 with TRBJ2-5; no reliable D call. Trimming cost V 0 bases and J 0 bases, with 5 bases left between them. The CDR3 is 14 amino acids. Germline-derived CDR1 and CDR2 are MNHEY and SVGAGI. CDR3 protein: CASSYSRHQETQYF. DNA for the CDR3: TGTGCCAGCAGTTACTCAAGACACCAAGAGACCCAGTACTTC.

The V gene is TRBV7-2, the J gene TRBJ2-7; D not resolved. Germline V lookup: CDR1 SGHTA, CDR2 FQGNSA. The CDR3 loop spans 15 amino acids. V was clipped by 1 base and J by 2 bases, with 12 bases between them. The CDR3 reads CASSLDTFSTYEQYF. The CDR3 DNA follows: TGTGCCAGCAGCTTAGACACATTTAGTACCTACGAGCAGTACTTC.

As DNA, the CDR3 is TGTGCCAGCAGCGTAGGGGGTTGGGACTCAAGCTCCTACGAGCAGTACTTC. It encodes CASSVGGWDSSSYEQYF. V gene TRBV25-1 combines with J gene TRBJ2-7; either TRBD1 or TRBD2 may fit D (6 bases each). Germline values: CDR1 MGHDK, CDR2 SYGVNS. V was cut by 6 bases and J by 0 bases, with 21 bases left in between. This CDR3 is 17 amino acids long.

The chain recombines TRBV29-1 with TRBJ2-1, with D unresolved. The CDR3 has 12 amino acids. Trimming left V 5 bases short and J 6 bases short, with 11 bases between. In germline, CDR1 is SQVTM, CDR2 ANQGSEA. Written as DNA, the CDR3 is TGCAGCGTTAACCCGGTCGGCAATGAGCAGTTCTTC. This encodes CSVNPVGNEQFF.

This chain links TRBV3-1 (or the pseudogene TRBV3-2) with TRBJ1-3; D is perhaps TRBD1 (6 bases). The CDR3 has 15 amino acids. Germline CDR1 and CDR2: LGHDT and YNNKEL (reference sequence). V was pared by 4 bases and J by 4 bases, with 14 bases between. CDR3: CASSPGQGMGNTIYF. The CDR3 nucleotides read TGTGCCAGCAGCCCGGGGCAGGGGATGGGAAACACCATATATTTT.

This sequence joins TRBV24-1 and TRBJ2-7; D tentatively fits TRBD1 or TRBD2 (6 bases each). There are 15 residues in the CDR3. The germline V and J ends were trimmed by 7 bases and 4 bases, with 19 bases remaining between them. CDR1 and CDR2 (germline): KGHDR, SFDVKD. This chain's CDR3 is CATSDPRGGLYEQYF. The CDR3 bases are TGTGCCACCAGCGACCCCAGGGGAGGATTATACGAGCAGTACTTC.

For this clone: The sample carries other DNA sequences with the same CDR3. The V and J genes are TRBV4-1 and TRBJ2-7; D is unresolved. Germline V gives CDR1 MGHRA, CDR2 YSYEKL. The CDR3 sequence is 14 residues long. Trimming removed 1 base at V and 0 bases at J, with 7 bases between. CDR3 region: CASSQGYLSYEQYF. CDR3 bases: TGCGCCAGCAGCCAAGGATACCTCTCCTACGAGCAGTACTTC.

The chain links TRBV3-1 (or the pseudogene TRBV3-2) to TRBJ2-3; 7 bases are a match to TRBD1. After removal of 4 bases from V and 0 bases from J, the junction contained 4 bases not matched to a gene. The CDR3 totals 15 residues. CDR1 is LGHDT, CDR2 YNNKEL, per germline (reference sequence). The CDR3 DNA sequence: TGTGCCAGCAGCCCTGGGACAGCAAGCACAGATACGCAGTATTTT. Translation: CASSPGTASTDTQYF.

The chain joins TRBV11-2 to TRBJ2-5; maybe TRBD1 (6 bases). The CDR3 spans 15 residues. V was shortened by 6 bases and J by 5 bases, with 19 bases between the two germline ends. CDR1 is SGHAT and CDR2 is FQNNGV in the germline V gene. CDR3 bases: TGTGCCAGCAGGGCCCCGGGCAGGGGAATCGAGACCCAGTACTTC. Translation: CASRAPGRGIETQYF.

The chain employs TRBV7-6 and TRBJ2-3; 11 bases are a match to TRBD2. Germline V gene data show CDR1 as SGHVS and CDR2 as FNYEAQ. V trimming: 5 bases; J trimming: 6 bases; junction bases outside the gene matches: 7. This CDR3 is built from 15 residues. CDR3 DNA: TGTGCCAGCAGCCAGTCTAGCGGGAGGACCGATACGCAGTATTTT. Translation gives CASSQSSGRTDTQYF.

The rearrangement links TRBV5-6 to TRBJ1-2, with 8 bases that match TRBD1. The CDR3 is 15 residues long. CDR1 is SGHDT and CDR2 is YYEEEE in the germline V gene. V lost 3 bases to trimming and J lost 7 bases; unmatched junction nucleotides: 11. CDR3 DNA: TGTGCCAGCAGCTCGACCCCGACAGGGGCGATTGGCTACACCTTC. It specifies CASSSTPTGAIGYTF. Variable domain in full (rest from reference TRBV5-6 and TRBJ1-2): DAGVTQSPTHLIKTRGQQVTLRCSPKSGHDTVSWYQQALGQGPQFIFQYYEEEERQRGNFPDRFSGHQFPNYSSELNVNALLLGDSALYLCASSSTPTGAIGYTFGSGTRLTVV.

CDR3 nucleotides: TGTGCCAGCAGTCTGGCCTGGGAAGCTTTCTTT. This encodes CASSLAWEAFF. V is TRBV28 and J is TRBJ1-1; the D is unclear. Trimming stripped 5 bases from V and 8 bases from J, with 9 bases between. Germline V CDR1 and CDR2: MDHEN, SYDVKM. CDR3 length equals 11 residues.

The chain employs TRBV3-1 (or the pseudogene TRBV3-2) and TRBJ1-6, with unresolved D. Trimming cost V 0 bases and J 0 bases, with 9 bases left between them. Per germline, CDR1 LGHDT and CDR2 YNNKEL (reference sequence). The CDR3 has 17 amino acids. CDR3 sequence (DNA): TGTGCCAGCAGCCAAGAGGTCGGAAGCTCCTATAATTCACCCCTCCACTTT. It encodes CASSQEVGSSYNSPLHF.

The V call is TRBV3-1 (or the pseudogene TRBV3-2), the J call TRBJ1-5; D remains ambiguous. V was pared by 0 bases and J by 6 bases, with 6 bases between. The CDR3 length is 13 residues. CDR1 is LGHDT, CDR2 YNNKEL, per germline (reference sequence). CDR3 region: CASSQDLGQPQHF. The CDR3 bases are TGTGCCAGCAGCCAAGATCTGGGTCAGCCCCAGCATTTT.

This clone was seen a single time. The genes are TRBV2 and TRBJ1-5; D is undetermined. With 5 bases removed from V and 3 bases from J, the gap between germline ends came to 5 bases. This CDR3 region has 12 residues. Germline lookup yields CDR1 SNHLY and CDR2 FYNNEI. Written as DNA, the CDR3 is TGTGCCAGCAGTTTAGTCAATCAGCCCCAGCATTTT. Amino acids: CASSLVNQPQHF.

The table lists this clone with a count of one. The gene calls are TRBV7-8 and TRBJ1-1; D is perhaps TRBD1 (6 bases). CDR3 length: 13 amino acids. V lost 5 bases and J lost 8, with 15 bases in between. Looked up from germline, CDR1 is SGHVS and CDR2 is FQNEAQ. The CDR3 DNA is TGTGCCAGCAGCCCTAACAGGGACGCGGAAGCTTTCTTT. Protein product: CASSPNRDAEAFF.